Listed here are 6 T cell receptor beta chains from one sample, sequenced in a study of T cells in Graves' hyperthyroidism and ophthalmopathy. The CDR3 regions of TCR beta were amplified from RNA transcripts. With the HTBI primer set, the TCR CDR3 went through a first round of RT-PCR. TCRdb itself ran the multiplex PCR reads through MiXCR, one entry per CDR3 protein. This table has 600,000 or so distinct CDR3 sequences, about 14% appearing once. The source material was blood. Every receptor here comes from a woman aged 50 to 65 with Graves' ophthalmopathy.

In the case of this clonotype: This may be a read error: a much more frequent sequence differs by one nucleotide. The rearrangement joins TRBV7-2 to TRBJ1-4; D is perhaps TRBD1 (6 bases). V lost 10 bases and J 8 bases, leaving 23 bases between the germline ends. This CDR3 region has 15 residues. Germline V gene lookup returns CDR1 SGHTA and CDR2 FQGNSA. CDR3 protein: CANIASSGAGEKLFF. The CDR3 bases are TGTGCCAACATCGCTTCATCGGGGGCCGGGGAAAAACTGTTTTTT.

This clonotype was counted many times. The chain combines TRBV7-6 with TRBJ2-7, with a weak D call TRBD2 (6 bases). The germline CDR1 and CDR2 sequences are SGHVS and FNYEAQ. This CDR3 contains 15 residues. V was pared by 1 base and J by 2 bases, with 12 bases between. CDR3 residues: CASSLGAGPTYEQYF. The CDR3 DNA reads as TGTGCCAGCAGCTTAGGGGCGGGACCTACCTACGAGCAGTACTTC.

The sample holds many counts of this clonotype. The CDR3 DNA reads TGTGCCAGCAGCTTAACGTCAGCTTACACAGATACGCAGTATTTT. It translates to CASSLTSAYTDTQYF. This chain links TRBV7-3 with TRBJ2-3; D not resolved. Trimming took 0 bases from V and 2 from J, leaving 9 bases between them. Germline-derived CDR1 and CDR2 are SGHTA and FQGTGA. The CDR3 has 15 residues.

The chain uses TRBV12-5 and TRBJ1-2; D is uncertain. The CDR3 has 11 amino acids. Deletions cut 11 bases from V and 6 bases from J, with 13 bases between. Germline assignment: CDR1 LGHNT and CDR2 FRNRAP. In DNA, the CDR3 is TGTGCTGCCCGCCGGGGTCATGGCTACACCTTC. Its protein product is CAARRGHGYTF.

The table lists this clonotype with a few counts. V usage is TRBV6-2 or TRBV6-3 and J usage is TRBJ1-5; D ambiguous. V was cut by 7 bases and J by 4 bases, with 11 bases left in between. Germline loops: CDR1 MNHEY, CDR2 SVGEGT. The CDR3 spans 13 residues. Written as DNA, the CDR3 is TGTGCCAGCACTGGGGATTGGAATCAGCCCCAGCATTTT. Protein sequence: CASTGDWNQPQHF.

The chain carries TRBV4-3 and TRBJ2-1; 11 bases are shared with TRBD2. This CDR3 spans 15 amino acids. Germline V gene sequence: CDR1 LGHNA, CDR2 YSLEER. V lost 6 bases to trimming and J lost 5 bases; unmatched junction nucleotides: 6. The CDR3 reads CASSATSGSNNEQFF. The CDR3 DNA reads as TGCGCCAGCAGTGCAACTAGCGGGAGTAACAATGAGCAGTTCTTC.